The following is a T cell receptor beta chain sequence with its context. Antigen: not known. The sample belongs to a study of radiation and T cells in renal cell carcinoma. Broader study findings: No pretreatment tumor biopsies were available for baseline clonotypes. Top tumor clonotypes rose in blood 2 weeks post-radiation, then contracted.

Regarding time point: blood 4 weeks post-SBRT, at nephrectomy. Treatment noted: 15 Gy SBRT to primary tumor, nephrectomy 4 weeks later. Nephrectomy followed 15 Gy stereotactic body radiation by 4 weeks. This CDR3 spans 11 amino acids. Trimming shortened V by 5 bases and J by 0 bases, and 2 bases separated the two germline ends. Germline lookup yields CDR1 SEHNR and CDR2 FQNEAQ (reference sequence). Produced via immunoSEQ multiplex PCR; TCRdb's table is partial and in-frame only. The data hold approximately 65,000 clones, with 60% to 85% observed a single time. The specimen comprised blood, sampled from a patient whose treatment included radiotherapy and nephrectomy. This clonotype was obtained from a man in his 60s with renal cell carcinoma. The chain carries TRBV7-9 and TRBJ2-7; D is unresolved. This CDR3 is CASSLSYEQYF. The CDR3, as DNA: TGTGCCAGCAGCCTCTCCTACGAGCAGTACTTC.